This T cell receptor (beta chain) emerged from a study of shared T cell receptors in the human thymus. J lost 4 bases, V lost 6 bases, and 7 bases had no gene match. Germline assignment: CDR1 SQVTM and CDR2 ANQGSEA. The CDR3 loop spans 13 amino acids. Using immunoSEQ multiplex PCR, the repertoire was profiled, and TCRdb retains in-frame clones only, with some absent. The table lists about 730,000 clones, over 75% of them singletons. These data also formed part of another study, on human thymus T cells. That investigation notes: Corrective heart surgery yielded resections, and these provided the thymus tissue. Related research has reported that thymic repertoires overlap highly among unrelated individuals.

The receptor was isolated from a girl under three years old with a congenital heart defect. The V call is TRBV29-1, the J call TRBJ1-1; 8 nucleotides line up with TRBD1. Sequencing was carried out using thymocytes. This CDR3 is CSVRTGWGTEAFF. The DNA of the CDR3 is TGCAGCGTCAGGACAGGGTGGGGCACTGAAGCTTTCTTT.